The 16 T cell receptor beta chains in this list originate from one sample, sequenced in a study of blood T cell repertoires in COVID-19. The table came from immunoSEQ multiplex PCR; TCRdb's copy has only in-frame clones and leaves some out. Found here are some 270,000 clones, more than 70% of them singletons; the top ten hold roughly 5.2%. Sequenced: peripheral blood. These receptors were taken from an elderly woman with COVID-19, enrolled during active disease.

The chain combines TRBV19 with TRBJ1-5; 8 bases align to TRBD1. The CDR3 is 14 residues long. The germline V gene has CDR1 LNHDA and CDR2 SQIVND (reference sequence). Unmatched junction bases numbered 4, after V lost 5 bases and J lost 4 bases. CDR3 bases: TGTGCCAGTAGTCCGAGACAGGGGAATCAGCCCCAGCATTTT. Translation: CASSPRQGNQPQHF.

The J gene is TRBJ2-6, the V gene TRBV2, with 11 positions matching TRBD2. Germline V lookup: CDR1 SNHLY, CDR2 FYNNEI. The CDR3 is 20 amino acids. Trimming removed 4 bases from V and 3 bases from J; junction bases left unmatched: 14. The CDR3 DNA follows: TGTGCCAGCAGTGGCCTGGTAGCGGGGGGGCCAAGGAGTGGGGCCAACGTCCTGACTTTC. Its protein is CASSGLVAGGPRSGANVLTF.

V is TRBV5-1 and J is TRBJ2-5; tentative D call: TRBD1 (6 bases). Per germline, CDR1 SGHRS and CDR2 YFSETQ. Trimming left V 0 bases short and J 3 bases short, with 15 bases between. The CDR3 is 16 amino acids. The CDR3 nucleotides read TGCGCCAGCAGCTTGGAGGGTGGGGGCCTAAAAGAGACCCAGTACTTC. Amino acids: CASSLEGGGLKETQYF.

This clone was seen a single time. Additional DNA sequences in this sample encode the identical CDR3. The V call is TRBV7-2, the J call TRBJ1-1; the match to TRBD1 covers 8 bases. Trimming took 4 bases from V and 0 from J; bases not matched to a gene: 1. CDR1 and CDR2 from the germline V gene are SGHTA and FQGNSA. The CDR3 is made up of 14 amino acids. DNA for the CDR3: TGTGCCAGCAGCTCACAGGGGGTGAACACTGAAGCTTTCTTT. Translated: CASSSQGVNTEAFF.

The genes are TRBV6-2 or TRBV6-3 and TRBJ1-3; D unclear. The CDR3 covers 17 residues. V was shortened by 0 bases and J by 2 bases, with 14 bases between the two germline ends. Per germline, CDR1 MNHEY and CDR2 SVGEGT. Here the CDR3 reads CASSYSRRLSTGNTIYF. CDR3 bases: TGTGCCAGCAGTTACTCGAGGCGGCTTAGTACTGGAAACACCATATATTTT.

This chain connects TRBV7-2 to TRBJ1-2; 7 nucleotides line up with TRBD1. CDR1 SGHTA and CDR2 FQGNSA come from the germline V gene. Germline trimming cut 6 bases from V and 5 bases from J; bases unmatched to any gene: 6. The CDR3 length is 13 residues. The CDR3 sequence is CASSPDRSYGYTF. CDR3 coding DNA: TGTGCCAGCAGTCCGGACAGGTCTTATGGCTACACCTTC.

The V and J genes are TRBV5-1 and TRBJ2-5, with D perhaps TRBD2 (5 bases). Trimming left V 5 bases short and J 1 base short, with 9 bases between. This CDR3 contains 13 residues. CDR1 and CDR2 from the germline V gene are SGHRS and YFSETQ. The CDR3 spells CASSSGIQETQYF. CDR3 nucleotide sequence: TGCGCCAGCAGTTCGGGAATCCAAGAGACCCAGTACTTC.

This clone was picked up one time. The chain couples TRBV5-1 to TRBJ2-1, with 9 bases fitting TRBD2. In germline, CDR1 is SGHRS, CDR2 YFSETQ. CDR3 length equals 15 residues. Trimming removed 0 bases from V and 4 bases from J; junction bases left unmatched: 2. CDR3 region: CASSLASGEYNEQFF. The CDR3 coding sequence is TGCGCCAGCAGCTTGGCTAGCGGGGAGTACAATGAGCAGTTCTTC. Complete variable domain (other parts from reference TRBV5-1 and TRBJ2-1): KAGVTQTPRYLIKTRGQQVTLSCSPISGHRSVSWYQQTPGQGLQFLFEYFSETQRNKGNFPGRFSGRQFSNSRSEMNVSTLELGDSALYLCASSLASGEYNEQFFGPGTRLTVL.

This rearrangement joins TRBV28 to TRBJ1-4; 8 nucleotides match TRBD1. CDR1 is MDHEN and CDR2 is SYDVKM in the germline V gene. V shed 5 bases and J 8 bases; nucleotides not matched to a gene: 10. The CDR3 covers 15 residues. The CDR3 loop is CASSRTTGEWEKLFF. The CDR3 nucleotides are TGTGCCAGCAGTCGAACGACAGGGGAGTGGGAAAAACTGTTTTTT.

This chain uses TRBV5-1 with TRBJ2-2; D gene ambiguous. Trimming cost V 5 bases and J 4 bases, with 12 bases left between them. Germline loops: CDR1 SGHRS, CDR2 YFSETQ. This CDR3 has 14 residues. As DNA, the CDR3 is TGCGCCAGCAGATTGACACAATCCACCGGGGAGCTGTTTTTT. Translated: CASRLTQSTGELFF.

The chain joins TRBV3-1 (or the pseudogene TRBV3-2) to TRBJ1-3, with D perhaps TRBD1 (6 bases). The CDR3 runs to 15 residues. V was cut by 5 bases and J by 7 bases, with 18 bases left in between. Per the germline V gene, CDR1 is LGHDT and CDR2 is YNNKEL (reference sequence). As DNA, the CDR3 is TGTGCCAGCAGCAAATCAACAGGGTTTGTGAACACCATATATTTT. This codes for CASSKSTGFVNTIYF.

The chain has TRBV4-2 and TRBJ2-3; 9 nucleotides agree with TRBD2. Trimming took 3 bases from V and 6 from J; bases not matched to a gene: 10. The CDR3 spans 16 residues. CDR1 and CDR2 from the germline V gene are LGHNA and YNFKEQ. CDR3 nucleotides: TGTGCCAGCAGCCAGGGGGCGGGGGGGCAGTTGGATACGCAGTATTTT. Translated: CASSQGAGGQLDTQYF.

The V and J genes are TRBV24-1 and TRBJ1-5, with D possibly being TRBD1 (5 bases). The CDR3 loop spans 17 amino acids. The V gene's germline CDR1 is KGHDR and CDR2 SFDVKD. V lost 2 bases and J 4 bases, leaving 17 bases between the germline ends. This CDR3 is CATSDSGPSVLNQPQHF. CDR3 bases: TGTGCCACCAGTGATTCAGGGCCTTCCGTTTTAAATCAGCCCCAGCATTTT.

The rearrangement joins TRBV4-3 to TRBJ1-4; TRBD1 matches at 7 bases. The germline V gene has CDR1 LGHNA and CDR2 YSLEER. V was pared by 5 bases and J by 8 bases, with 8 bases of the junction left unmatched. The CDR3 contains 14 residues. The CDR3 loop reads CASSDGTVSEKLFF. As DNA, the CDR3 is TGCGCCAGCAGCGACGGGACAGTCTCCGAAAAACTGTTTTTT.

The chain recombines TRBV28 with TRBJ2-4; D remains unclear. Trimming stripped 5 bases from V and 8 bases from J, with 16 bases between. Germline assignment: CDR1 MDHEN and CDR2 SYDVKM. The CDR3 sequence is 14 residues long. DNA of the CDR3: TGTGCCAGCAGTCCCGGTGGGCTTGCTGACATTCAGTACTTC. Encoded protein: CASSPGGLADIQYF.

The CDR3 nucleotides read TGTGCCACCAGTGATGGCTCCGCTGGGGCCAACGTCCTGACTTTC. Its protein product is CATSDGSAGANVLTF. J is TRBJ2-6 and V is TRBV24-1; no firm D call. The CDR3 is made up of 15 amino acids. Germline-derived CDR1 and CDR2 are KGHDR and SFDVKD. V gave up 3 bases and J gave up 2 bases, with 7 bases separating them.